These 6 T cell receptor beta chains were sequenced from one sample in a study of T-cell memory formation after mild COVID-19 (TCRdb year 2021). The library came from 5' RACE. These reads were obtained on an Illumina NovaSeq 6000. Through fastp at Q25 and MiXCR, TCRdb rebuilt clones from the public reads, retaining in-frame beta chains. Rows with one shared CDR3 protein collapse into an entry with the most common genes and DNA. Recorded for this sample are nearly 350,000 distinct CDR3 sequences; approximately 13% of them occurred a single time. 20% to 25% of the sample comes from the top ten. Sequencing was carried out using PBMCs or a T cell subset sorted from them (not recorded which). Receptor source: a man aged 18 to 29 who had mild COVID-19 (a few samples of this study predate the infection). The sample titles of this study are shuffled in the database, so cell type and time point are left out; the donor was told from shared clones.

The chain employs TRBV7-3 and TRBJ1-3; D might be TRBD1 (5 bases). The length of the CDR3 is 17 residues. Per the germline V gene, CDR1 is SGHTA and CDR2 is FQGTGA. V lost 3 bases and J 0 bases, leaving 15 bases between the germline ends. This chain's CDR3 is CASSFGGTPGSGNTIYF. In nucleotides, the CDR3 is TGTGCCAGCAGCTTTGGGGGAACACCGGGCTCTGGAAACACCATATATTTT.

This clonotype was seen ten or more times. The chain joins TRBV7-8 to TRBJ2-1; TRBD1 agrees at 7 bases. The junction had 4 bases not matched to a gene; V was cut back by 1 base and J by 4 bases. CDR3 length equals 15 residues. From germline, CDR1 is SGHVS and CDR2 FQNEAQ. The CDR3 is CASSLERGHYNEQFF. The CDR3 DNA sequence: TGTGCCAGCAGCTTAGAGAGGGGGCATTACAATGAGCAGTTCTTC.

V gene TRBV6-5 combines with J gene TRBJ2-2; TRBD2 is a possible D gene (5 bases). Germline V gives CDR1 MNHEY, CDR2 SVGAGI. V was cut by 0 bases and J by 5 bases, with 19 bases left in between. The CDR3 contains 18 residues. The CDR3 DNA sequence: TGTGCCAGCAGTTACTCGGCCCCGGCGGGTGCTTTGACCGGGGAGCTGTTTTTT. It translates to CASSYSAPAGALTGELFF.

A few counts support this clonotype. This chain uses TRBV2 with TRBJ2-4; 7 positions match TRBD2. Germline trimming cut 3 bases from V and 6 bases from J; bases unmatched to any gene: 2. The CDR3 loop spans 13 amino acids. Germline values: CDR1 SNHLY, CDR2 FYNNEI. The CDR3 loop reads CASSEGGSNIQYF. The DNA for the CDR3 is TGTGCCAGCAGTGAGGGGGGGTCAAACATTCAGTACTTC. The full variable domain, its missing parts supplied by reference TRBV2 and TRBJ2-4, is EPEVTQTPSHQVTQMGQEVILRCVPISNHLYFYWYRQILGQKVEFLVSFYNNEISEKSEIFDDQFSVERPDGSNFTLKIRSTKLEDSAMYFCASSEGGSNIQYFGAGTRLSVL.

This chain links TRBV19 with TRBJ1-1; D gene uncertain. The CDR3 is made up of 13 amino acids. Germline CDR1 reads LNHDA; CDR2 reads SQIVND (reference sequence). The V end lost 3 bases, the J end lost 4 bases, and 9 bases lay between the germline ends. The DNA of the CDR3 is TGTGCCAGTAGTATTGTGGGTGGCACTGAAGCTTTCTTT. Translated: CASSIVGGTEAFF. The variable domain in full, with the rest retrieved from reference TRBV19 and TRBJ1-1, is DGGITQSPKYLFRKEGQNVTLSCEQNLNHDAMYWYRQDPGQGLRLIYYSQIVNDFQKGDIAEGYSVSREKKESFPLTVTSAQKNPTAFYLCASSIVGGTEAFFGQGTRLTVV.

The chain couples TRBV27 to TRBJ1-6; no clear D gene. V was cut by 8 bases and J by 0 bases, with 17 bases left in between. The CDR3 extends over 17 amino acids. Germline V lookup: CDR1 MNHEY, CDR2 SMNVEV (reference sequence). The CDR3 DNA is TGTGCCAGCGGGTTCGGGGAAATGAGCTCCTATAATTCACCCCTCCACTTT. Amino acids: CASGFGEMSSYNSPLHF.